This is a list of T cell receptor beta chains from one sample in a study of T-cell memory formation after mild COVID-19. TCRdb reprocessed the 5' RACE reads via MiXCR and lists one record per CDR3 protein. Here the sample spans approximately 35,000 distinct CDR3 sequences, under 25% being singletons. Sequenced: PBMCs or a T cell subset sorted from them (not recorded which). All receptors derive from an adult who had mild COVID-19 (a few samples of this study predate the infection). Cell type and time point are not known. Both conserved end residues are part of each CDR3. Fields, in order: V gene, D gene, J gene, CDR3 length, clone size, CDR3 DNA, CDR3 protein. The D gene is left open where the match is weak. The listing skips clone size in some rows; elsewhere it reads once, few, many or a size class.

TRBV7-9	.	TRBJ1-2	14	.	TGTGCCAGCAGCCCTCGGGTGAACCCCTATGGCTACACCTTC	CASSPRVNPYGYTF
TRBV20-1	.	TRBJ2-3	14	many	TGCAGTGCTAGAAACCTTAGGAGTACAGATACGCAGTATTTT	CSARNLRSTDTQYF
TRBV7-2	.	TRBJ1-2	15	.	TGTGCCAGCAGCTTCGTACAGGGAGCGATGGATGGCTACACCTTC	CASSFVQGAMDGYTF
TRBV7-2	.	TRBJ1-2	15	.	TGTGCCAGCAGTCTAGGGCCGGGAGACGGGGATGGCTACACCTTC	CASSLGPGDGDGYTF
TRBV10-3	.	TRBJ1-2	11	many	TGTGCCATCAGTGAGTCGGTGTCCGAAATCTTC	CAISESVSEIF
TRBV12-3/TRBV12-4	.	TRBJ2-2	16	many	TGTGCCAGCAGTTTAGCGCTGCAGGGTGGAGGCGGGGAGCTGTTTTTT	CASSLALQGGGGELFF
TRBV2	.	TRBJ2-6	14	many	TGTGCCAGCAGTGAGTGGTCAGGGGCCAACGTCCTGACTTTC	CASSEWSGANVLTF
TRBV24-1	.	TRBJ2-2	14	many	TGTGCCACCAAAGAGACAGGGAACACCGGGGAGCTGTTTTTT	CATKETGNTGELFF
TRBV11-2	.	TRBJ2-1	13	many	TGTGCCAGCAGCGGACTATCCCGCAATGAGCAGTTCTTC	CASSGLSRNEQFF
TRBV4-1	.	TRBJ1-2	15	few	TGCGCCAGCAGCCAAACTAAACTGGGCAGCTATGGCTACACCTTC	CASSQTKLGSYGYTF
TRBV5-6	TRBD1	TRBJ1-1	15	many	TGTGCCAGCAGCAGACAGGGTCGCATGAACACTGAAGCTTTCTTT	CASSRQGRMNTEAFF
TRBV19	TRBD1	TRBJ2-3	15	few	TGTGCCAGTAGTCCCGGGACAGGGGCTTGGGATACGCAGTATTTT	CASSPGTGAWDTQYF
TRBV12-3/TRBV12-4	TRBD2	TRBJ2-2	17	.	TGTGCCAGCAGTCCTCGCTCTAGCGGGGCTAACACCGGGGAGCTGTTTTTT	CASSPRSSGANTGELFF
TRBV7-2	TRBD1	TRBJ1-1	14	many	TGTGCCAGCAGCGTGACAGGGGGCAACACTGAAGCTTTCTTT	CASSVTGGNTEAFF
TRBV30	TRBD2	TRBJ2-5	15	many	TGTGCCTGGAGCCAAGGGACTAGCGTCCAAGAGACCCAGTACTTC	CAWSQGTSVQETQYF
TRBV2	TRBD1	TRBJ2-3	16	many	TGTGCCAGCAGAAGGGTCCCGGGACAGGGGCCAGATACGCAGTATTTT	CASRRVPGQGPDTQYF
TRBV20-1	.	TRBJ2-1	17	.	TGCAGTCCCCTGAAAGCAGGAGGCGGAGGATCCTACAATGAGCAGTTCTTC	CSPLKAGGGGSYNEQFF
TRBV6-5	.	TRBJ2-7	14	.	TGTGCCAGCAGTTACTCGGGTCCGAATAACGAGCAGTACTTC	CASSYSGPNNEQYF
TRBV4-3	.	TRBJ2-7	14	.	TGCGCCAGCAGCCTCTTTGGTGGGGCCTACGAGCAGTACTTC	CASSLFGGAYEQYF